This TCR beta chain is drawn from a study of T cell repertoires in cytomegalovirus infection. Overall study findings and caveats: Identification of carriers of CMV plus the relevant HLA was performed using cumulative public TCR beta family frequency.

Note on this clonotype: Its matching antigen is unknown.

Germline V lookup: CDR1 SGHDT, CDR2 YYEEEE. The CDR3 is 14 amino acids. Deletions cut 7 bases from V and 3 bases from J, with 16 bases between. MiXCR, applied by TCRdb to the reads, yields one record per CDR3 protein. The sample holds roughly 760,000 distinct CDR3 sequences, approximately 34% seen once. The receptor was derived from a human donor in good health (CMV status not recorded). Some clones in this sample may be carry-over from other donors' samples. V is TRBV5-6 and J is TRBJ1-2; possible D gene TRBD1, 6 bases. The source material was PBMCs. CDR3 protein: CASGKRQVYYGYTF. DNA for the CDR3: TGTGCCAGCGGCAAAAGACAGGTTTACTATGGCTACACCTTC. Based on the CDR3 plus reference TRBV5-6 and TRBJ1-2, the full variable domain is DAGVTQSPTHLIKTRGQQVTLRCSPKSGHDTVSWYQQALGQGPQFIFQYYEEEERQRGNFPDRFSGHQFPNYSSELNVNALLLGDSALYLCASGKRQVYYGYTFGSGTRLTVV.